This T cell receptor beta chain was documented in a study of shared clonotypes between healthy human individuals. Looking at the study overall: The cohort comprised a couple of women and a few men. Their ages spanned 18 to 49 years.

CD8 cells classed as naive were CD45RO-negative and positively selected for CCR7, excluding terminally differentiated effector memory CD45RA+ cells. Germline V gene sequence: CDR1 MDHEN, CDR2 SYDVKM. The CDR3 extends over 15 amino acids. TCRdb's copy holds only in-frame clones and misses some; the assay was immunoSEQ multiplex PCR. The table shows about 2.1 million clones, with approximately 94% occurring only once. Study findings and constraints: Generally, naive subsets came out with larger estimated richness than memory subsets. Clonotype sharing across several donors was observed for roughly 5% of naive CD4 clonotypes.

Details on this clone: What it binds is not known.

The origin of this receptor is a man younger than 35 in good health. Some clones in this sample may be carry-over from other donors' samples. Sequencing was done on a sample of naive CD8+ T cells from PBMCs. The V and J genes are TRBV28 and TRBJ2-5, with D perhaps matching TRBD2 (6 bases). The tail of the sequence fits TRBJ2-7 better, so the J call may be wrong. CDR3: CASSSAGESSYEQYF. CDR3 sequence (DNA): TGTGCCAGCAGTTCAGCGGGCGAGAGCTCCTACGAGCAGTACTTC.